These T cell receptor beta chains were read from a single sample in a study of T cell responses to AZD1222 COVID-19 vaccine. The assay was immunoSEQ multiplex PCR, and TCRdb's table has in-frame clones only and misses some. The sample has about 76,000 clones; roughly 84% are singletons. The material was peripheral blood, obtained on day 0 of AZD1222 vaccination. These TCRs come from an adult in good health. Both conserved end residues are part of each CDR3. D genes are given only for firm matches. Clone sizes are given selectively: once, few, many, or a class where the clone is expanded.

j_call v_call clone_size d_call cdr3_nt cdr3_aa
TRBJ2-5 TRBV19 many . TGTGCCAGTAGTATCCAACGCCAGGGTGGGTGGGGGACCCAGTACTTC CASSIQRQGGWGTQYF
TRBJ2-7 TRBV28 . TRBD2 TGTGCCAGCGAGCGGGGGTCCTACGAGCAGTACTTC CASERGSYEQYF
TRBJ1-5 TRBV5-1 . . TGCGCCAGCAGCCCTACAGATAGCAATCAGCCCCAGCATTTT CASSPTDSNQPQHF
TRBJ2-3 TRBV7-2 . . TGTGCCAGCGTACAAACGCCTCTGGATACGCAGTATTTT CASVQTPLDTQYF
TRBJ2-3 TRBV13 . . TGTGCCAGCAGCTTACGGGTAGCTGGTCATTACGATACGCAGTATTTT CASSLRVAGHYDTQYF
TRBJ2-7 TRBV6-6 few . TGTGCCAGCAGTCTACAGGGCCGGTCCTACGAGCAGTACTTC CASSLQGRSYEQYF
TRBJ1-5 TRBV6-5 few . TGTGCCAGCAGAAGAGACAGAAACAATCAGCCCCAGCATTTT CASRRDRNNQPQHF
TRBJ2-1 TRBV4-1 . TRBD2 TGCGCCAGCAGCCAAGGTGGGAGGGCCGGCGAGCAGTTCTTC CASSQGGRAGEQFF
TRBJ2-1 TRBV6-1 . . TGTGCCAGCAGTGAACAGGGTTCCTACAATGAGCAGTTCTTC CASSEQGSYNEQFF
TRBJ2-7 TRBV4-1 . TRBD1 TGCGCCAGCAGCCACGGACAGGGCTCCGAGCAGTACTTC CASSHGQGSEQYF
TRBJ2-2 TRBV7-2 . . TGTGCCAGCAGCTTTAGTCCGGGGGAAGGGGAGCTGTTTTTT CASSFSPGEGELFF
TRBJ2-2 TRBV5-6 . TRBD1 TGTGCCAGCAGCTCGGGGACAGGGGTAGGGACCGGGGAGCTGTTTTTT CASSSGTGVGTGELFF
TRBJ2-7 TRBV10-1 . . TGCGCCAGCAGTGATTCGGGATACCCCTCATACGAGCAGTACTTC CASSDSGYPSYEQYF
TRBJ2-2 TRBV12-3/TRBV12-4 . . TGTGCCAGCAGACTATCTACCGGGGAGCTGTTTTTT CASRLSTGELFF